The 10 T cell receptor beta chains below come from one sample, sequenced in a study of control samples from healthy donors and cancer patients. TCRdb keeps only in-frame clones here, not all; method: immunoSEQ multiplex PCR. The sample includes about 140,000 clones, 85% to 90% of them seen just once. Sequencing was done on a sample of blood. The receptors stem from a man aged 18 to 30 in good health.

This clone has only a few counts. The V gene is TRBV28, the J gene TRBJ1-5, with a possible D match to TRBD1 (5 bases). V lost 2 bases, J lost 3 bases, and 11 bases lay in between. CDR1 is MDHEN and CDR2 is SYDVKM in the germline V gene. The CDR3 totals 15 residues. CDR3 in amino acids: CASSLGGAFNQPQHF. The CDR3 DNA sequence: TGTGCCAGCAGTTTAGGAGGGGCTTTCAATCAGCCCCAGCATTTT.

This chain uses TRBV28 with TRBJ2-7; possible D gene TRBD1, 5 bases. Germline V lookup: CDR1 MDHEN, CDR2 SYDVKM. Deletions cut 3 bases from V and 1 base from J, with 10 bases between. The CDR3 spans 14 residues. The CDR3 DNA reads TGTGCCAGCAGTTTCTCACAGGCGTCCTACGAGCAGTACTTC. Amino acid sequence: CASSFSQASYEQYF.

Here the CDR3 reads CASSPQRRGLGEQYF. DNA for the CDR3: TGTGCCAGCAGCCCCCAGCGGAGGGGGCTGGGCGAGCAGTACTTC. The gene calls are TRBV13 and TRBJ2-7; a possible D gene is TRBD1 (7 bases). Trimming removed 5 bases from V and 6 bases from J, with 20 bases in between. The CDR3 runs to 15 residues. Germline loops: CDR1 PRHDT, CDR2 FYEKMQ (reference sequence). Based on the CDR3 plus reference TRBV13 and TRBJ2-7, the full variable domain is AAGVIQSPRHLIKEKRETATLKCYPIPRHDTVYWYQQGPGQDPQFLISFYEKMQSDKGSIPDRFSAQQFSDYHSELNMSSLELGDSALYFCASSPQRRGLGEQYFGPGTRLTVT.

The chain recombines TRBV18 with TRBJ2-7; 7 bases align to TRBD1. Germline CDR1 reads KGHSH; CDR2 reads LQKENI. The CDR3 is 17 amino acids. J gave up 2 bases and V 4 bases, and 14 bases lay outside the gene matches. The CDR3: CASSLSWGTEITYEQYF. CDR3 DNA: TGTGCCAGCTCACTCAGTTGGGGGACAGAGATTACCTACGAGCAGTACTTC.

The chain joins TRBV4-3 to TRBJ2-2; D unclear. The germline V and J ends were trimmed by 0 bases and 3 bases, with 8 bases remaining between them. This CDR3 has 15 amino acids. The germline CDR1 and CDR2 sequences are LGHNA and YSLEER. DNA of the CDR3: TGCGCCAGCAGCCAAGAGCCCCGCGACACCGGGGAGCTGTTTTTT. This translates into CASSQEPRDTGELFF.

The genes are TRBV7-9 and TRBJ2-7; 7 nucleotides agree with TRBD2. This CDR3 has 12 amino acids. CDR1 SEHNR and CDR2 FQNEAQ come from the germline V gene (reference sequence). V lost 1 base, J lost 10 bases, and 4 bases stayed unmatched. The CDR3 sequence: CASSLVGGDQYF. Written as DNA, the CDR3 is TGTGCCAGCAGCTTAGTGGGAGGGGACCAGTACTTC.

The V and J genes are TRBV9 and TRBJ2-1, with 7 bases lining up with TRBD2. CDR1 and CDR2 (germline): SGDLS, YYNGEE. J was trimmed by 6 bases and V by 3 bases; bases with no gene match: 9. CDR3 length: 15 residues. The CDR3 DNA sequence: TGTGCCAGCAGCGGCGGGGGAGACAGATCCAATGAGCAGTTCTTC. Translated, it gives CASSGGGDRSNEQFF.

The sample holds one count of this clone. CDR3 bases: TGCGCCAGCAGCTTCGACAGGGTGGGTGGCTACACCTTC. Amino acid sequence: CASSFDRVGGYTF. The chain recombines TRBV5-1 with TRBJ1-2; 7 positions agree with TRBD1. The CDR3 is 13 amino acids. The ends lost 2 bases at V and 7 bases at J; junction bases unmatched: 5. Germline CDR1 SGHRS, CDR2 YFSETQ. Supplemented by reference TRBV5-1 and TRBJ1-2, the full variable domain reads KAGVTQTPRYLIKTRGQQVTLSCSPISGHRSVSWYQQTPGQGLQFLFEYFSETQRNKGNFPGRFSGRQFSNSRSEMNVSTLELGDSALYLCASSFDRVGGYTFGSGTRLTVV.

The chain joins TRBV7-9 to TRBJ2-1; D is possibly TRBD1 (6 bases). This CDR3 contains 18 residues. Germline V CDR1 and CDR2: SEHNR, FQNEAQ (reference sequence). V was clipped by 1 base and J by 2 bases, with 18 bases between them. CDR3 DNA: TGTGCCAGCAGCTTAGGGGGCAGGGGTCTCGTCCCCTACAATGAGCAGTTCTTC. This codes for CASSLGGRGLVPYNEQFF.

This clone was seen only once. In DNA form, the CDR3 reads TGTGCCAGCAGCTTAGCGACAGGGAGTGAAGCTTTCTTT. Its protein product is CASSLATGSEAFF. The rearrangement links TRBV11-3 to TRBJ1-1, with 7 bases aligning to TRBD1. The length of the CDR3 is 13 residues. Trimming removed 1 base from V and 7 bases from J; junction bases left unmatched: 3. Germline assignment: CDR1 SGHNT and CDR2 YENEEA. The whole variable domain, remainder taken from reference TRBV11-3 and TRBJ1-1, is EAGVVQSPRYKIIEKKQPVAFWCNPISGHNTLYWYLQNLGQGPELLIRYENEEAVDDSQLPKDRFSAERLKGVDSTLKIQPAELGDSAVYLCASSLATGSEAFFGQGTRLTVV.